One and the same sample provided the 10 T cell receptor beta chains below, sequenced in a study of shared T cell receptors in the human thymus. The table came from immunoSEQ multiplex PCR; TCRdb's copy has only in-frame clones and leaves some out. The sample shows 600,000 to 900,000 clones, 80% to 90% of them seen only once. In addition, the sample was reused for a study of human thymus T cells.

Sequencing was performed on thymocytes. The receptor set was obtained from a girl in the first two years of life with a congenital heart defect.

This rearrangement joins TRBV5-4 to TRBJ1-6, with 7 bases identical to TRBD1. The CDR3 covers 16 residues. Germline lookup yields CDR1 SGHNT and CDR2 YYREEE (reference sequence). V was pared by 3 bases and J by 7 bases, with 10 bases of the junction left unmatched. The CDR3 region has the DNA TGTGCCAGCAGCTCACCAGAGAGACAGGGAAATTCACCCCTCCACTTT. Amino acid sequence: CASSSPERQGNSPLHF.

The chain recombines TRBV9 with TRBJ1-2; TRBD1 is a possible D gene (6 bases). Germline CDR1 reads SGDLS; CDR2 reads YYNGEE. Trimming cost V 3 bases and J 8 bases, with 23 bases left between them. The CDR3 consists of 16 residues. In nucleotides, the CDR3 is TGTGCCAGCAGCGCCGCCCCCTTAGGGGGTGCGGAAGGCTACACCTTC. It specifies CASSAAPLGGAEGYTF. Together with reference TRBV9 and TRBJ1-2, the CDR3 gives the full variable domain: DSGVTQTPKHLITATGQRVTLRCSPRSGDLSVYWYQQSLDQGLQFLIQYYNGEERAKGNILERFSAQQFPDLHSELNLSSLELGDSALYFCASSAAPLGGAEGYTFGSGTRLTVV.

DNA of the CDR3: TGCGCCAGCATTCTAAGGGGGGGCCTTTCCTACGAGCAGTACTTC. It is translated as CASILRGGLSYEQYF. The chain employs TRBV10-2 and TRBJ2-7, with D perhaps TRBD2 (7 bases). The CDR3 extends over 15 amino acids. CDR1 and CDR2 from the germline V gene are WSHSY and SAAADI. Trimming took off 7 bases at V and 1 base at J, with 17 bases between the two ends.

The gene calls are TRBV30 and TRBJ2-3, with TRBD1 as a possible D gene (5 bases). Germline loops: CDR1 GTSNPN, CDR2 SVGIG (reference sequence). The CDR3 has 15 amino acids. Trimming left V 0 bases short and J 2 bases short, with 12 bases between. CDR3 DNA sequence: TGTGCCTGGAGTGTTTTGGGGCCTTACACAGATACGCAGTATTTT. Its protein is CAWSVLGPYTDTQYF. Filled out from reference TRBV30 and TRBJ2-3, the complete variable domain reads SQTIHQWPATLVQPVGSPLSLECTVEGTSNPNLYWYRQAAGRGLQLLFYSVGIGQISSEVPQNLSASRPQDRQFILSSKKLLLSDSGFYLCAWSVLGPYTDTQYFGPGTRLTVL.

The chain is built from TRBV6-5 and TRBJ2-1; 11 nucleotides agree with TRBD2. V lost 2 bases and J lost 4; bases outside the gene matches: 4. The CDR3 loop spans 16 amino acids. CDR1 and CDR2 (germline): MNHEY, SVGAGI. The CDR3 DNA reads TGTGCCAGCAGTTACCCCCTAGCGGGGGGATACAATGAGCAGTTCTTC. The encoded protein is CASSYPLAGGYNEQFF.

The chain joins TRBV5-1 to TRBJ2-1, with D possibly matching TRBD2 (6 bases). CDR3 length: 15 amino acids. The germline V and J ends were trimmed by 1 base and 4 bases, with 12 bases remaining between them. Germline values: CDR1 SGHRS, CDR2 YFSETQ. The CDR3, as DNA: TGCGCCAGCAGCTTGTCTATGCGGGGTTACAATGAGCAGTTCTTC. Protein product: CASSLSMRGYNEQFF.

DNA for the CDR3: TGTGCCAGCAGCTTGGGGGCCAACACTGAAGCTTTCTTT. Its protein product is CASSLGANTEAFF. The chain combines TRBV7-2 with TRBJ1-1, with D maybe TRBD1 (6 bases). The germline CDR1 and CDR2 sequences are SGHTA and FQGNSA. The length of the CDR3 is 13 residues. Trimming removed 3 bases from V and 2 bases from J, with 7 bases in between.

This chain uses TRBV5-1 with TRBJ1-2; 9 nucleotides agree with TRBD1. J lost 7 bases, V lost 3 bases, and 10 bases had no gene match. CDR3 length: 15 amino acids. Germline assignment: CDR1 SGHRS and CDR2 YFSETQ. The CDR3 loop is CASSWGTGRDGGYTF. CDR3 bases: TGCGCCAGCAGCTGGGGGACAGGGAGAGATGGTGGCTACACCTTC.

The table lists this clone with a count of one. DNA of the CDR3: TGTGCCAGCAGTGACGGGACAGGGATCCACAATGAGCAGTTCTTC. Protein sequence: CASSDGTGIHNEQFF. V is TRBV6-1 and J is TRBJ2-1; TRBD1 aligns across 9 bases. With 3 bases clipped from V and 5 bases from J, the junction kept 5 bases outside the gene matches. The germline gives CDR1 MNHNS, CDR2 SASEGT. CDR3 length equals 15 residues.

The chain carries TRBV5-6 and TRBJ1-2; TRBD1 might be the D (6 bases). The ends were cut back, 1 base at V and 4 bases at J, with 17 bases in the middle. Germline CDR1 reads SGHDT; CDR2 reads YYEEEE. The CDR3 sequence is 16 residues long. This chain's CDR3 is CASSLRNRERSYGYTF. Here the CDR3 DNA reads TGTGCCAGCAGCTTGAGGAACAGGGAGAGAAGCTATGGCTACACCTTC.